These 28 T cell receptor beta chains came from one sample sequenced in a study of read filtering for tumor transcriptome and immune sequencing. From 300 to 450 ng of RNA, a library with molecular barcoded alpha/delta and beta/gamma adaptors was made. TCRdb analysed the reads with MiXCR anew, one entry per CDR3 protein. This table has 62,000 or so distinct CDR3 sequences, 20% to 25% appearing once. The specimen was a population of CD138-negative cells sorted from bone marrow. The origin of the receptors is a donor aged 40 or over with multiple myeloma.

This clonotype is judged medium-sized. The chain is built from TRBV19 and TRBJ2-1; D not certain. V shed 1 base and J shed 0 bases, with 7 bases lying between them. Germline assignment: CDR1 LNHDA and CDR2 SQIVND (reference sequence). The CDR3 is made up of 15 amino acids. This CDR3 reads CASSIGPSSYNEQFF. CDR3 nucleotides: TGTGCCAGTAGTATAGGACCTAGCTCCTACAATGAGCAGTTCTTC.

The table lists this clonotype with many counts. In DNA form, the CDR3 reads TGCAGCGTTGTGGGGGCAACTAATGAAAAACTGTTTTTT. It encodes CSVVGATNEKLFF. The chain couples TRBV29-1 to TRBJ1-4; D perhaps matches TRBD1 (5 bases). Between the trimmed V and J ends, which lost 4 bases and 0 bases, there was a span of 6 bases. Germline lookup yields CDR1 SQVTM and CDR2 ANQGSEA. This CDR3 spans 13 amino acids.

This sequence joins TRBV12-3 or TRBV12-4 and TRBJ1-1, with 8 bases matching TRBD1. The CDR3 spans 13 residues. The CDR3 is CASGSLGQGKAFF. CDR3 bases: TGTGCTAGTGGTTCGTTAGGACAGGGAAAAGCTTTCTTT.

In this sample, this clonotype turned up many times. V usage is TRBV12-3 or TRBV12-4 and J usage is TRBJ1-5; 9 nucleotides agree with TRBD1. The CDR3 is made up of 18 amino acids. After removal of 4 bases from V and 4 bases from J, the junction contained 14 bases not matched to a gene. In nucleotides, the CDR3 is TGTGCCAGCAGTTCGACGTCACTTGGACAGGGGATGAATCAGCCCCAGCATTTT. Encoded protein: CASSSTSLGQGMNQPQHF.

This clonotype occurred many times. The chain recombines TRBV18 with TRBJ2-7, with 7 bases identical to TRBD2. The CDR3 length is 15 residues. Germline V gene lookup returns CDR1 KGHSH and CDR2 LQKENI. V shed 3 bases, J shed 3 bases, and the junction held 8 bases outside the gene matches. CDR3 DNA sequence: TGTGCCAGCTCACCGGGGGGGACCGGTAACTACGAGCAGTACTTC. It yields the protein CASSPGGTGNYEQYF.

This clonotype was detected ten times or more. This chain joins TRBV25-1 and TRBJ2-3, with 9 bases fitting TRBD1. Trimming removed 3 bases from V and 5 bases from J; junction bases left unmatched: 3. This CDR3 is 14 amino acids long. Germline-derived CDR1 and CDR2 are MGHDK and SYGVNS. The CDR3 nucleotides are TGTGCCAGCAGTGACGGACAGGGGTTAGATACGCAGTATTTT. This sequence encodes CASSDGQGLDTQYF.

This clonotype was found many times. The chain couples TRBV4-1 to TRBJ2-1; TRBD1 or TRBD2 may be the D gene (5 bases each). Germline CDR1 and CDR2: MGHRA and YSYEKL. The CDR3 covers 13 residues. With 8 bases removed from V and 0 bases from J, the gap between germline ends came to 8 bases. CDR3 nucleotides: TGCGCCAGCCGGGACCCCTCCTACAATGAGCAGTTCTTC. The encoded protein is CASRDPSYNEQFF.

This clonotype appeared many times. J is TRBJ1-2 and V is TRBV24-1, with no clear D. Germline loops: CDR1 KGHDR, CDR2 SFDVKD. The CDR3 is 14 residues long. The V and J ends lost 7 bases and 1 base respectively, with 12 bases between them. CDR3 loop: CATSHAGNNYGYTF. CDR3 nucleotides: TGTGCCACCAGCCATGCGGGGAATAACTATGGCTACACCTTC.

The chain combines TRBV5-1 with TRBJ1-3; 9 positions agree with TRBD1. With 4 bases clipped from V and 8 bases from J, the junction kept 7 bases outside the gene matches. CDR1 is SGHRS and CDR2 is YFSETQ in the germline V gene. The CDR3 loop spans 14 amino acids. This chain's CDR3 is CASSGRTGEDTIYF. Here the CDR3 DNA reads TGCGCCAGCAGCGGACGGACAGGGGAGGACACCATATATTTT.

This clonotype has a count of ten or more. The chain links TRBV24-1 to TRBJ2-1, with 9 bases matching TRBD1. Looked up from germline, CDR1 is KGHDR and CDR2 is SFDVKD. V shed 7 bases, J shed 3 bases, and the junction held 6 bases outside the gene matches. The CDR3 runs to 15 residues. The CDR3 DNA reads TGTGCCACCAGCGTCGACAGGGGGGACTACAATGAGCAGTTCTTC. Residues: CATSVDRGDYNEQFF.

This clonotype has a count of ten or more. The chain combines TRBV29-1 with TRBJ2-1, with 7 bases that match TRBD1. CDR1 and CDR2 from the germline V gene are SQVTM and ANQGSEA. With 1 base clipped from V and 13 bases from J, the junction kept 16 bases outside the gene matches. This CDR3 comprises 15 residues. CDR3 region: CSVEVGWDSRMVQFF. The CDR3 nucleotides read TGCAGCGTTGAAGTAGGATGGGACAGTCGTATGGTCCAGTTCTTC.

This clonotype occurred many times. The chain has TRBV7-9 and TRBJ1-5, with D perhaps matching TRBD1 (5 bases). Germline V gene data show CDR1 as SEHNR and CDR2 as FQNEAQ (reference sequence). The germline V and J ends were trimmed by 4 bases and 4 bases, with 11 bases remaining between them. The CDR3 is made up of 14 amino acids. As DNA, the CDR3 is TGTGCCAGCAGCTCCACCGCAGGGAATCAGCCCCAGCATTTT. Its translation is CASSSTAGNQPQHF.

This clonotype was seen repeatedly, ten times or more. As DNA, the CDR3 is TGTGCCAGCAGCTTGGAATTGAATTCACCCCTCCACTTT. As protein: CASSLELNSPLHF. This rearrangement joins TRBV5-8 to TRBJ1-6; no firm D call. Germline V gives CDR1 SGHTS, CDR2 YDEGEE. Trimming shortened V by 0 bases and J by 7 bases, and 5 bases separated the two germline ends. There are 13 residues in the CDR3.

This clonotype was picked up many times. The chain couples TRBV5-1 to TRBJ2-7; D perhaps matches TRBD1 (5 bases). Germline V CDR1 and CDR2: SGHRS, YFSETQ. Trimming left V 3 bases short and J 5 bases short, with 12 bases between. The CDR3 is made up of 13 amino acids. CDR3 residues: CASSWQGNDEQYF. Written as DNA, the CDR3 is TGCGCCAGCAGCTGGCAGGGAAACGACGAGCAGTACTTC.

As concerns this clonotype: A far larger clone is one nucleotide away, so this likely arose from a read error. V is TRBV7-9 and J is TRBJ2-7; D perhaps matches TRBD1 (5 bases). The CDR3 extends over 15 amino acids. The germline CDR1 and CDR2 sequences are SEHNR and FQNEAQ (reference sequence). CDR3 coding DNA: TGTGCCGGCAGCTTAAATCAGGGTCCCTCCTACGAGCAGTACTTC. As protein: CAGSLNQGPSYEQYF.

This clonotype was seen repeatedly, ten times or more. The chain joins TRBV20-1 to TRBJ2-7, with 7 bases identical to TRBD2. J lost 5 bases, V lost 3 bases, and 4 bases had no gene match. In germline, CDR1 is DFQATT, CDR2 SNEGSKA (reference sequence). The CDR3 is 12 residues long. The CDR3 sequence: CSASRGDDEQYF. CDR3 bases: TGCAGTGCTAGTCGGGGGGATGACGAGCAGTACTTC.

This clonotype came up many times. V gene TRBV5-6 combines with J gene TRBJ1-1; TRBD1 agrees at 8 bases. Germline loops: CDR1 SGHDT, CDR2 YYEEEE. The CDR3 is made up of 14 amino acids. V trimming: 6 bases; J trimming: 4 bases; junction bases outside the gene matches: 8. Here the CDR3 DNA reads TGTGCCAGCACCCTCCAGGGGGCGGTCACTGAAGCTTTCTTT. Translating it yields CASTLQGAVTEAFF.

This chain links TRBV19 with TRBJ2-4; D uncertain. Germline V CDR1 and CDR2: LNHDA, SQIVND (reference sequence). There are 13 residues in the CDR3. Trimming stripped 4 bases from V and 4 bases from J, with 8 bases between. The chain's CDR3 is CASSTTGKNIQYF. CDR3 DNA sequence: TGTGCCAGTAGTACAACTGGGAAAAACATTCAGTACTTC. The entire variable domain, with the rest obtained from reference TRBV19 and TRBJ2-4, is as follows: DGGITQSPKYLFRKEGQNVTLSCEQNLNHDAMYWYRQDPGQGLRLIYYSQIVNDFQKGDIAEGYSVSREKKESFPLTVTSAQKNPTAFYLCASSTTGKNIQYFGAGTRLSVL.

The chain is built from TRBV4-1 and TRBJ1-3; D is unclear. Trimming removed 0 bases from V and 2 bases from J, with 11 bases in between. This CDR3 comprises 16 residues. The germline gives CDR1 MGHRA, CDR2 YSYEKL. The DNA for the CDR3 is TGCGCCAGCAGCCAAGAGGGCAGACCTCCTGGAAACACCATATATTTT. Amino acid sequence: CASSQEGRPPGNTIYF.

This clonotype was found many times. CDR3 sequence: CASRQQGADTQYF. The CDR3 DNA reads TGTGCCAGCAGACAACAGGGGGCAGATACGCAGTATTTT. The chain uses TRBV11-2 and TRBJ2-3; 8 bases line up with TRBD1. This CDR3 has 13 residues. Germline CDR1 is SGHAT and CDR2 is FQNNGV. V lost 6 bases to trimming and J lost 4 bases; unmatched junction nucleotides: 3.

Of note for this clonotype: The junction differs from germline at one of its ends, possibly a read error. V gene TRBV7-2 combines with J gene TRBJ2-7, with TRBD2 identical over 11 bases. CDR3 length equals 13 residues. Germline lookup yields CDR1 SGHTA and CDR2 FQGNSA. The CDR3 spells CVSSGTSGYEQYF. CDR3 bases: TGTGTCAGCAGCGGGACTAGCGGCTACGAGCAGTACTTC. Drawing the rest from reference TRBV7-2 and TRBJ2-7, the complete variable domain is GAGVSQSPSNKVTEKGKDVELRCDPISGHTALYWYRQSLGQGLEFLIYFQGNSAPDKSGLPSDRFSAERTGGSVSTLTIQRTQQEDSAVYLCVSSGTSGYEQYFGPGTRLTVT.

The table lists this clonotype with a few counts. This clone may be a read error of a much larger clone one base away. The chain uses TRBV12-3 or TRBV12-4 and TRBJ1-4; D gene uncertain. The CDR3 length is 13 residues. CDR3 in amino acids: CACSLAQNEKLFF. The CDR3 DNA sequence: TGTGCCTGCAGTTTAGCACAGAATGAAAAACTGTTTTTT.

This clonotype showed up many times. The CDR3 region has the DNA TGTGCCAGCAGTTTTTCCGGCCAAGAGACCCAGTACTTC. Its protein product is CASSFSGQETQYF. V usage is TRBV12-3 or TRBV12-4 and J usage is TRBJ2-5, with D unclear. This CDR3 spans 13 amino acids. Trimming took 3 bases from V and 1 from J, leaving 6 bases between them.

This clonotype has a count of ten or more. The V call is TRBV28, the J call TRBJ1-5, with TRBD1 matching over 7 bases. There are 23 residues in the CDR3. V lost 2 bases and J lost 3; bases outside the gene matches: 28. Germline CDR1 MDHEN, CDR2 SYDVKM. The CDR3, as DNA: TGTGCCAGCAGTTTAGGCCCAAAGACAGGGCAAATCGACGGTAACGCTTTCAATCAGCCCCAGCATTTT. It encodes CASSLGPKTGQIDGNAFNQPQHF. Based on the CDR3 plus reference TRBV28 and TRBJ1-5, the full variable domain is DVKVTQSSRYLVKRTGEKVFLECVQDMDHENMFWYRQDPGLGLRLIYFSYDVKMKEKGDIPEGYSVSREKKERFSLILESASTNQTSMYLCASSLGPKTGQIDGNAFNQPQHFGDGTRLSIL.

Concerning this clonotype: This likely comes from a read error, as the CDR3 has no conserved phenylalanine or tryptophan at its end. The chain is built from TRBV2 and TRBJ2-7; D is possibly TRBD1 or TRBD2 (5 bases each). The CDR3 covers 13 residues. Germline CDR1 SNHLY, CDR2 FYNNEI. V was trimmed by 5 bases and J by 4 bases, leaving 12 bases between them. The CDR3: CASSTRGPYEQYL. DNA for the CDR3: TGTGCCAGCAGTACGAGGGGTCCGTACGAGCAGTACTTA.

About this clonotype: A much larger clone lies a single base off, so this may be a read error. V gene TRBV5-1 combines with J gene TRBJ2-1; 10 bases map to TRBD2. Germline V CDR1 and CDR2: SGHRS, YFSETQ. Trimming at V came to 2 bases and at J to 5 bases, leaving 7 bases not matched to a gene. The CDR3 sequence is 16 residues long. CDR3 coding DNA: TGCGCCAGCAGCTTACCCGGACTAGCGGAGAACAATGAGCAGTTCTTC. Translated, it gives CASSLPGLAENNEQFF.

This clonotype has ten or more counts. As DNA, the CDR3 is TGCAGCGTCGACAGGGATCTGGATCAAGAGACCCAGTACTTC. It yields the protein CSVDRDLDQETQYF. This rearrangement joins TRBV29-1 to TRBJ2-5; TRBD1 aligns across 7 bases. The CDR3 contains 14 residues. Germline V gives CDR1 SQVTM, CDR2 ANQGSEA. Germline trimming cut 6 bases from V and 2 bases from J; bases unmatched to any gene: 9.

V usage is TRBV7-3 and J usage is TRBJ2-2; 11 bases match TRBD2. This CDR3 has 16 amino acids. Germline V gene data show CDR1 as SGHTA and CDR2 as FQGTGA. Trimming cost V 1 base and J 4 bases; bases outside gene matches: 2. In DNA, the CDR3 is TGTGCCAGCAGCTTAATAGCGGGAGGGAGCACCGGGGAGCTGTTTTTT. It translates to CASSLIAGGSTGELFF.